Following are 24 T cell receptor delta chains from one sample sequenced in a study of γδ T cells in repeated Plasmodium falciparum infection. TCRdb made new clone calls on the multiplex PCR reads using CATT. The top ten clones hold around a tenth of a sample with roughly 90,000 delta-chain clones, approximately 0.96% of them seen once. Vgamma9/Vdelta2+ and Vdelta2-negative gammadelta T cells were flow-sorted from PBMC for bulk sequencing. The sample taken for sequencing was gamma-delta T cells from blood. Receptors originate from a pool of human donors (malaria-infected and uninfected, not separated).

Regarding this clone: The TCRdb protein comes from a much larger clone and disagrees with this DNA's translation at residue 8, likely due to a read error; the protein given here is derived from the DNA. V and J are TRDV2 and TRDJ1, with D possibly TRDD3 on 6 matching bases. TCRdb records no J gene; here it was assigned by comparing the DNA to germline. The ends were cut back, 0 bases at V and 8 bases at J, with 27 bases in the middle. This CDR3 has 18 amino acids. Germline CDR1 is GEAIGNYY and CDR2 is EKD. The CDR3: CACDTVGGTPKRGAKLIF. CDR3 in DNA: TGTGCCTGTGACACCGTGGGGGGTACACCGAAACGGGGGGCGAAACTCATCTTT.

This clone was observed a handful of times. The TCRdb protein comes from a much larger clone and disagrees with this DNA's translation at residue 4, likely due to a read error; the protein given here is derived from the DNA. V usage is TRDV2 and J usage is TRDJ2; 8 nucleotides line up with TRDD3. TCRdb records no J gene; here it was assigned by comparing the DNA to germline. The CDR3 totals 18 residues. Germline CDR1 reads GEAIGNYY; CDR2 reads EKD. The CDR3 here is CACGTVGDALALTAQLFF. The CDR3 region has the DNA TGTGCCTGTGGCACCGTGGGGGATGCCTTAGCTTTGACAGCACAACTCTTCTTT.

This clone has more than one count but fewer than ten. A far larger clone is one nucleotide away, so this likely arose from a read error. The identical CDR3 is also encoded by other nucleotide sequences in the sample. Here the CDR3 reads CALGDSPTTEPQPRTGGLPTDKLIF. The CDR3 coding sequence is TGTGCTCTTGGGGACTCTCCTACAACGGAGCCCCAACCCCGTACTGGGGGATTACCAACCGATAAACTCATCTTT. The V gene is TRDV1, the J gene TRDJ1; 10 nucleotides agree with TRDD3. J was trimmed by 2 bases and V by 3 bases; bases with no gene match: 33. The germline CDR1 and CDR2 sequences are TSWWSYY and QGS. CDR3 length: 25 residues.

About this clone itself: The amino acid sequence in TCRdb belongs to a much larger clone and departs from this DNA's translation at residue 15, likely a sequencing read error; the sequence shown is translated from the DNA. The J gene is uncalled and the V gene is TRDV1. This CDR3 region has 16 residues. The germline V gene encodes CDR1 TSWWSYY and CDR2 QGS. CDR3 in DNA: TGTGCTCTTGGGGGACCGGGCGGGAACTTCCCCCATAAACTCACCTTT. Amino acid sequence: CALGGPGGNFPHKLTF.

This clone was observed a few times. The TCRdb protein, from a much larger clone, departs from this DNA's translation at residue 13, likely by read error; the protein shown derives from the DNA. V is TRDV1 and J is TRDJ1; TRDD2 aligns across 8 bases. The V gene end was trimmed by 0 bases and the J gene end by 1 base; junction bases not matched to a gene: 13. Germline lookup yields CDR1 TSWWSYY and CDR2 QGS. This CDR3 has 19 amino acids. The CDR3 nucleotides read TGTGCTCTTGGGGAACTTCATCTTCCTACGAAGGGTCCCACCGATAAACTCATCTTT. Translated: CALGELHLPTKGPTDKLIF.

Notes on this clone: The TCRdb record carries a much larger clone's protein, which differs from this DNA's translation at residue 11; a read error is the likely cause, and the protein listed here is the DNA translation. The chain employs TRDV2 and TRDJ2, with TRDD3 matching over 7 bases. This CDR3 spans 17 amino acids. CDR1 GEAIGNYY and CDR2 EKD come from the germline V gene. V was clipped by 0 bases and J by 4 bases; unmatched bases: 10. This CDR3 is CACDTVTRDTSTAQLFF. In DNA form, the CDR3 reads TGTGCCTGTGACACCGTTACGAGGGATACTTCGACAGCACAACTCTTCTTT.

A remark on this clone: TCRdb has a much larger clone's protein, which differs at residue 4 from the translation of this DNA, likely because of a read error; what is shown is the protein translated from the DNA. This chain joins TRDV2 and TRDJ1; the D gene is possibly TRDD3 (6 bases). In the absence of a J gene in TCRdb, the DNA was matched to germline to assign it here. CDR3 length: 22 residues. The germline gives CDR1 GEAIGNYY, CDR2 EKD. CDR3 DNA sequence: TGTGCCTGTAACACTTTAAGGGATGGGGGGACCAATACAGGGGACTACACCGATAAACTCATCTTT. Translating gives CACNTLRDGGTNTGDYTDKLIF.

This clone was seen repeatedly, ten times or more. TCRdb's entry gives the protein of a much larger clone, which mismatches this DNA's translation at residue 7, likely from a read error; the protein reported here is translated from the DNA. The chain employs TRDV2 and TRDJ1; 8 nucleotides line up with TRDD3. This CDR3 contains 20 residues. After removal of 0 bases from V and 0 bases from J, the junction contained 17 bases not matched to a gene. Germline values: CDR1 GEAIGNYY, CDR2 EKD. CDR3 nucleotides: TGTGCCTGTGACACCGAAGGCAGGTTGACTGGGGGTCCACACACCGATAAACTCATCTTT. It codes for CACDTEGRLTGGPHTDKLIF.

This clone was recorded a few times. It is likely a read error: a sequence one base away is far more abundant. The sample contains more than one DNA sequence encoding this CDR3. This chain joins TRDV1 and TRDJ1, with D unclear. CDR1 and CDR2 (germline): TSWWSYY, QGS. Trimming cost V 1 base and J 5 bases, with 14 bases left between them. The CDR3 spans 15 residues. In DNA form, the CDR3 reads TGTGCTCTTGGGGAACCGGACAGTAGGGCAGATAAACTCATCTTT. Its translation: CALGEPDSRADKLIF.

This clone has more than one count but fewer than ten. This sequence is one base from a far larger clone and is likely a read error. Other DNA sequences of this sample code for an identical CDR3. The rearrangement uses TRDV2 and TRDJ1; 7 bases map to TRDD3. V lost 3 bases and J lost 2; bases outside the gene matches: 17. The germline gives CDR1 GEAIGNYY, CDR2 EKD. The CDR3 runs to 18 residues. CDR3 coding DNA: TGTGCCTGTGACGCCCGTACTGGTGGATACGCGGATACCGATAAACTCATCTTT. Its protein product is CACDARTGGYADTDKLIF.

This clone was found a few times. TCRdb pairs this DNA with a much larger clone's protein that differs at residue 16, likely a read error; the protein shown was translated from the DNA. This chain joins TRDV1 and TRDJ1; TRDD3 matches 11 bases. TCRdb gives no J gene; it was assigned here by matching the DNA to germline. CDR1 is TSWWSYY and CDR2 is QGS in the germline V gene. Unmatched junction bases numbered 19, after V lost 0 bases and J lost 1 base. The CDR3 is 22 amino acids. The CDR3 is CALGELRPILGDTRTSTDKLIF. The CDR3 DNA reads TGTGCTCTTGGGGAACTAAGACCCATTCTGGGGGATACCCGTACTAGCACCGATAAACTCATCTTT.

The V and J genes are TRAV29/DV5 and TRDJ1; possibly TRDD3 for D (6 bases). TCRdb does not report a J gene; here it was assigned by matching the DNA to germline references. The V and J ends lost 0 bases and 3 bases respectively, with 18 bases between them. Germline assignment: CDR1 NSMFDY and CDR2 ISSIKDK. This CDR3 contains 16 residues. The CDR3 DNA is TGTGCAGCAAGCGCCAAGCCGGGGGACGCCTCCGATAAACTCATCTTT. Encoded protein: CAASAKPGDASDKLIF.

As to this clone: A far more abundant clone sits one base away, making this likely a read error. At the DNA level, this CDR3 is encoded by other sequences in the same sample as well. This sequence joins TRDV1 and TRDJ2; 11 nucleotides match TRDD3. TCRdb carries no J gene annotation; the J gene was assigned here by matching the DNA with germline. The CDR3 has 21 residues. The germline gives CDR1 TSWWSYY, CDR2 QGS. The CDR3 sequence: CALTLASSGGYNPFLTAQLFF. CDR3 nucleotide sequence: TGTGCTCTTACCCTCGCCTCCTCTGGGGGATACAACCCATTTTTGACGGCACAACTCTTCTTT.

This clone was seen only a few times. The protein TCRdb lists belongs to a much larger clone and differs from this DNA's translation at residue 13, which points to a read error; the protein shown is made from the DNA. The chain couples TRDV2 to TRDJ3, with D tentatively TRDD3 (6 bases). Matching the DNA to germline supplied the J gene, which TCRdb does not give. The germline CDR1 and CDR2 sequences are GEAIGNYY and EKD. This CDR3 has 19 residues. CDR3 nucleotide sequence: TGTGCCTGTGACACAAGTAGGGGGACAGGCTCCTGGTACACCCGACAGATGTTTTTC. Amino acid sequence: CACDTSRGTGSWYTRQMFF.

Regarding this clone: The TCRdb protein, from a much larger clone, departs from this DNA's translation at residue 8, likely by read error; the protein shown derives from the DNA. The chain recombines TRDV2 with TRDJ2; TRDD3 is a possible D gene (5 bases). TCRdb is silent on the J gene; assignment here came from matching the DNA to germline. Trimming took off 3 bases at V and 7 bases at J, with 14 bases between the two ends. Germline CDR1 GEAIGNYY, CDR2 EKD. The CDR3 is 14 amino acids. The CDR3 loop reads CACDPIRKRAQLFF. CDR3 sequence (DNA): TGTGCCTGTGACCCAATACGGAAAAGAGCACAACTCTTCTTT.

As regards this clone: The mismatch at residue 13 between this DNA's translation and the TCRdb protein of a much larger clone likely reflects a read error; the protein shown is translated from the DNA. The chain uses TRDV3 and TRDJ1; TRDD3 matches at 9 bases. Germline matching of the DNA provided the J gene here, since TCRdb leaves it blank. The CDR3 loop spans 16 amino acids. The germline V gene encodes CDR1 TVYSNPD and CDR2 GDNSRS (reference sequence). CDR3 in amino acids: CAPLSTGDTYTDELIF. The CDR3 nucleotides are TGTGCCCCCTTATCCACCGGGGATACGTACACCGATGAACTCATCTTT.

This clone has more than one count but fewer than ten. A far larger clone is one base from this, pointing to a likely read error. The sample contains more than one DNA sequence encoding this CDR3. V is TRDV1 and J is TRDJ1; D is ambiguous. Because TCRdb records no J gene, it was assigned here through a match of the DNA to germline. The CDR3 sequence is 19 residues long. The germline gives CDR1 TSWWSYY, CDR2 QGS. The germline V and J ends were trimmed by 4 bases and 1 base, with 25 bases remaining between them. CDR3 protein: CALGAPYDPTLKSTDKLIF. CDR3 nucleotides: TGTGCTCTTGGGGCGCCCTATGATCCGACTCTTAAATCCACCGATAAACTCATCTTT.

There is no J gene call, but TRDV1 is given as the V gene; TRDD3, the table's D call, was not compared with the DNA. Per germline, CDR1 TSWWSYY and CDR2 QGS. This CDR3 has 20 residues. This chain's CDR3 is CSAGPSYDNNWGYATDKPIF. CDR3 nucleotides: TGCTCTGCGGGTCCTTCCTACGATAATAACTGGGGATACGCAACTGATAAACCCATCTTT.

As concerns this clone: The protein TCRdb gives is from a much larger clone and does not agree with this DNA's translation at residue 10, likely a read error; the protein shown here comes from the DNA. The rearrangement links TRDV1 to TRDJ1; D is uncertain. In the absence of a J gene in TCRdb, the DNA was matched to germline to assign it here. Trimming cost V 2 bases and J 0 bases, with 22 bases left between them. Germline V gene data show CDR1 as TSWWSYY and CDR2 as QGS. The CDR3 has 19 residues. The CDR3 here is CALGEDISGVPPYTDKLIF. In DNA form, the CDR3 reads TGTGCTCTTGGGGAAGATATCTCCGGGGTTCCCCCGTACACCGATAAACTCATCTTT.

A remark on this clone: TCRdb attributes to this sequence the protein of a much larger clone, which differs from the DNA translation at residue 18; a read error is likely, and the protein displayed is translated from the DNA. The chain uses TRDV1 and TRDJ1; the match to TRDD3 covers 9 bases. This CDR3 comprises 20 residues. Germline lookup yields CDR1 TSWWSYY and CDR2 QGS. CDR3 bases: TGTGCTCTTGGGGGGAGGGGTTCTTTCTGGGGGATTCATTACACCGATAAACACATCTTT. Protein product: CALGGRGSFWGIHYTDKHIF.

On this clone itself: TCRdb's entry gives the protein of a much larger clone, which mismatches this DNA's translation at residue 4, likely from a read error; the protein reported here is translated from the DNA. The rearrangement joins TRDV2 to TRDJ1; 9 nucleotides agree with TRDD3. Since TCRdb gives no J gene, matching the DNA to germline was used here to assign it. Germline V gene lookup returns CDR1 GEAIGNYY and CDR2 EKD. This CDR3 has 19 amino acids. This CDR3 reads CACVTGGNWGNPYTDKLIF. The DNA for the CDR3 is TGTGCCTGTGTCACCGGGGGTAACTGGGGGAATCCTTACACCGATAAACTCATCTTT.

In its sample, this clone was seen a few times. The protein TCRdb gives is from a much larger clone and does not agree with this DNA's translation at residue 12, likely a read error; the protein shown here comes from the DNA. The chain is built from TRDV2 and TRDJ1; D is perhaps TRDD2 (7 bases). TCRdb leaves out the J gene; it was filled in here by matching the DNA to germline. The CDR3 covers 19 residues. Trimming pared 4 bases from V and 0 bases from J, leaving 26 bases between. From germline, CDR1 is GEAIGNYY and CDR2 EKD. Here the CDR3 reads CACERVPTSGDVNTDKLIF. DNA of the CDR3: TGTGCCTGTGAAAGGGTTCCTACGTCAGGGGATGTGAACACCGATAAACTCATCTTT.

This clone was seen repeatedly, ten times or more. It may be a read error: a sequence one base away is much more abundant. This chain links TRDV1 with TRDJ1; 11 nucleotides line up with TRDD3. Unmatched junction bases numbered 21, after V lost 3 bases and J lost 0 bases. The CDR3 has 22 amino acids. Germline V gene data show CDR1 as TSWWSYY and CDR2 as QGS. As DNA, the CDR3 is TGTGCTCTTGGGGACCTTTCCCCCTACGGGTTACTGGGGGATAGGAACACCGATAAACTCATCTTT. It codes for CALGDLSPYGLLGDRNTDKLIF.

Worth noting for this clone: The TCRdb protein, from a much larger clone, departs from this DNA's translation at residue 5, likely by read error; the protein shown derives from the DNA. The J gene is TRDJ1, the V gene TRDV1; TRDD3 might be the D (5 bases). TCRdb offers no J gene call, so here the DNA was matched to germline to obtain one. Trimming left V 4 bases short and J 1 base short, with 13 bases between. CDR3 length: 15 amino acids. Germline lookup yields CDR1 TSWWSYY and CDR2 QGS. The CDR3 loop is CALGGAGVSTDKLIF. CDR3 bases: TGTGCTCTTGGGGGAGCGGGGGTTAGCACCGATAAACTCATCTTT.